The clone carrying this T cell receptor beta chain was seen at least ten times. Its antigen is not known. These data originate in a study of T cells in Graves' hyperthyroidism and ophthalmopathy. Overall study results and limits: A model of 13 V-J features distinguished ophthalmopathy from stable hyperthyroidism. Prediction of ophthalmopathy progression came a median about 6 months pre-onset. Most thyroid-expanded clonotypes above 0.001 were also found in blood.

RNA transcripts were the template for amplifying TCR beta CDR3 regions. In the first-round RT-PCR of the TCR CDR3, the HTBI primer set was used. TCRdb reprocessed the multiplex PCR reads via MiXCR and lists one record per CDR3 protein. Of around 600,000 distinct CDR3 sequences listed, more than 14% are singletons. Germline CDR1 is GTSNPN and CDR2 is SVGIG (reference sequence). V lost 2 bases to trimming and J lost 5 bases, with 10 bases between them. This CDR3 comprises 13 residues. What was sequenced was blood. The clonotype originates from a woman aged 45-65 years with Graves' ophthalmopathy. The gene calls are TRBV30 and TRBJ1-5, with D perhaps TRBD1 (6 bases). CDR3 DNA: TGTGCCTGGAGTACAGGGAACCATCAGCCCCAGCATTTT. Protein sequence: CAWSTGNHQPQHF.